The 6 T cell receptor beta chains below come from one sample, sequenced in a study of blood T cells in healthy people across ages. Together with a sample-barcoded 5' primer, a J-beta primer mix was included in a second PCR lasting about 6 to 11 cycles. TCRdb re-analysed the 5' RACE reads in MiXCR, keeping a single row per CDR3 protein. The sample holds hundreds of thousands of distinct CDR3 sequences, around 49% seen once. The material sequenced was blood. These TCRs come from a woman aged 55-70 years in good health.

This clonotype appeared a single time. This chain uses TRBV3-1 with TRBJ2-1; 11 bases match TRBD1. This CDR3 contains 16 residues. Germline V gene lookup returns CDR1 LGHDT and CDR2 YNNKEL (reference sequence). The trim removed 1 base at V and 7 bases at J, leaving 6 bases unmatched. The CDR3: CASSQAGTGGPNEQFF. CDR3 nucleotides: TGTGCCAGCAGCCAAGCGGGGACAGGGGGTCCGAATGAGCAGTTCTTC.

V usage is TRBV6-2 or TRBV6-3 and J usage is TRBJ1-2, with D possibly TRBD1 on 6 matching bases. There are 15 residues in the CDR3. Germline V CDR1 and CDR2: MNHEY, SVGEGT. Trimming removed 4 bases from V and 4 bases from J, with 16 bases in between. The CDR3 loop is CASSWASGDLYGYTF. In DNA form, the CDR3 reads TGTGCCAGCAGTTGGGCGTCAGGGGACCTCTATGGCTACACCTTC.

This clonotype was counted only a few times. The V gene is TRBV4-3, the J gene TRBJ2-5; D gene ambiguous. Trimming stripped 0 bases from V and 3 bases from J, with 11 bases between. The CDR3 consists of 15 residues. Germline assignment: CDR1 LGHNA and CDR2 YSLEER. Written as DNA, the CDR3 is TGCGCCAGCAGCCAAGATGGTCGAGTAGAAGAGACCCAGTACTTC. Translation: CASSQDGRVEETQYF.

The chain uses TRBV5-4 and TRBJ2-3, with TRBD2 matching 7 bases. This CDR3 has 18 residues. CDR1 SGHNT and CDR2 YYREEE come from the germline V gene (reference sequence). With 0 bases clipped from V and 2 bases from J, the junction kept 12 bases outside the gene matches. CDR3 residues: CASSLGSGGLRITDTQYF. The CDR3 nucleotides are TGTGCCAGCAGCTTGGGATCGGGAGGCCTACGTATCACAGATACGCAGTATTTT.

The chain is built from TRBV20-1 and TRBJ2-1, with 7 bases aligning to TRBD2. The CDR3 consists of 15 residues. Trimming at V came to 0 bases and at J to 6 bases, leaving 8 bases not matched to a gene. Germline CDR1 and CDR2: DFQATT and SNEGSKA (reference sequence). CDR3 residues: CSARDPAGAGNEQFF. The DNA of the CDR3 is TGCAGTGCTAGAGATCCGGCGGGAGCGGGCAATGAGCAGTTCTTC.

The J gene is TRBJ2-5, the V gene TRBV18; D gene ambiguous. The CDR3 is 14 residues long. With 1 base removed from V and 2 bases from J, the gap between germline ends came to 8 bases. The germline gives CDR1 KGHSH, CDR2 LQKENI. The CDR3 DNA reads as TGTGCCAGCTCACCACTAAGCAAACAAGAGACCCAGTACTTC. Translation: CASSPLSKQETQYF.